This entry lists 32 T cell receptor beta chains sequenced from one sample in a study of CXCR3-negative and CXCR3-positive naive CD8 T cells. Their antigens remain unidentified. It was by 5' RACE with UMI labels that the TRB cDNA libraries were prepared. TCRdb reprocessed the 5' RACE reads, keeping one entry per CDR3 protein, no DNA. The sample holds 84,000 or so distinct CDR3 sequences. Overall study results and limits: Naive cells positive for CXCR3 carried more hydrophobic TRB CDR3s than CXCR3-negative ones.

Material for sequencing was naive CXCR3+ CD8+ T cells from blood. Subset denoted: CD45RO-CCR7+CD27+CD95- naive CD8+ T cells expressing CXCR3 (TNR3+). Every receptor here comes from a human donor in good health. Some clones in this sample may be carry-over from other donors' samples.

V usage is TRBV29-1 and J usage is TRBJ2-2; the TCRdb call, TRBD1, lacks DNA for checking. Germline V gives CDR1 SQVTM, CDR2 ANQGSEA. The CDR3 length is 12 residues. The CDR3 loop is CSVVGGAGELFF.

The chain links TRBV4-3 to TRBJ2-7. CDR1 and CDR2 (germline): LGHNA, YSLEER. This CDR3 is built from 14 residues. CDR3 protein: CASSQDRGNYEQYF.

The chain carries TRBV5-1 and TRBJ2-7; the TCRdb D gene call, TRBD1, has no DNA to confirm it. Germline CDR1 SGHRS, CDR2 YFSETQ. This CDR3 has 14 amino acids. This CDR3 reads CASSEGAGGGEQYF.

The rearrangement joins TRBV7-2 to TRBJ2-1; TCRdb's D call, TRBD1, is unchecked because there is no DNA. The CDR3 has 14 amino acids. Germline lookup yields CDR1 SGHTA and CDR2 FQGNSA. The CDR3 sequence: CASSLVPGAPKQFF.

CDR3 loop: CASSQETSGGVDTQYF. The chain has TRBV4-2 and TRBJ2-3; TCRdb picks TRBD2, but there is no DNA to check that call. The CDR3 spans 16 residues. The germline gives CDR1 LGHNA, CDR2 YNFKEQ.

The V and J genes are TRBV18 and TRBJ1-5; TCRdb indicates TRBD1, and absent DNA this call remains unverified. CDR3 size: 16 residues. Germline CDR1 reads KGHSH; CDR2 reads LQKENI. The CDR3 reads CASSPAGQAGNQPQHF.

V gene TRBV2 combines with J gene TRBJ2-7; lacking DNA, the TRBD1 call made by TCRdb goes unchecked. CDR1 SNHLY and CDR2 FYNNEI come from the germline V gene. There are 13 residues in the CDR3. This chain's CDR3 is CASSPSTDSEQYF.

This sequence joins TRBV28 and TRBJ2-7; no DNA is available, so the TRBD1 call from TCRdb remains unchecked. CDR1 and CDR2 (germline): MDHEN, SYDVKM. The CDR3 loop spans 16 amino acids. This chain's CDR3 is CASSLRGDRSLYEQYF.

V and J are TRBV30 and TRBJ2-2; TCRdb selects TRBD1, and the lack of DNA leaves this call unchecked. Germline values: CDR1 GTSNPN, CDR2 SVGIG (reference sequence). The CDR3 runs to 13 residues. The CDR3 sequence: CAGRDRPTGELFF.

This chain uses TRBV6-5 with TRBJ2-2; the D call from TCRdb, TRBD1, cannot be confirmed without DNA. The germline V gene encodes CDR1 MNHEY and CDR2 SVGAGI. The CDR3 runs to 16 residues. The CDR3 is CASSYEAPTNTGELFF.

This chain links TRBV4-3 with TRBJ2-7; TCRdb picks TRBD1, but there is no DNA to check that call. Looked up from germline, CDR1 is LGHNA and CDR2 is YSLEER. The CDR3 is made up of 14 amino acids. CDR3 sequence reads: CASSQERGWYEQYF.

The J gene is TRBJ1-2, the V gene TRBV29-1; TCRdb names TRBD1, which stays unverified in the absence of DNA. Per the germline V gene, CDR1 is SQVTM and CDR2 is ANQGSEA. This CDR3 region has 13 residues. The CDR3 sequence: CSVTGTSQYGYTF. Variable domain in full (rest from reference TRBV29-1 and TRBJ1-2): SAVISQKPSRDICQRGTSLTIQCQVDSQVTMMFWYRQQPGQSLTLIATANQGSEATYESGFVIDKFPISRPNLTFSTLTVSNMSPEDSSIYLCSVTGTSQYGYTFGSGTRLTVV.

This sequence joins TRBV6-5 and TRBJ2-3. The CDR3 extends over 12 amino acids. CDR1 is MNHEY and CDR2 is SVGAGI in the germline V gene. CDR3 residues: CASSPSPEAQYF.

CDR3 region: CASSLGPGTVYKNTGELFF. The V call is TRBV28, the J call TRBJ2-2; the TCRdb call, TRBD1, lacks DNA for checking. CDR1 is MDHEN, CDR2 SYDVKM, per germline. The CDR3 covers 19 residues. Together with reference TRBV28 and TRBJ2-2, the CDR3 gives the full variable domain: DVKVTQSSRYLVKRTGEKVFLECVQDMDHENMFWYRQDPGLGLRLIYFSYDVKMKEKGDIPEGYSVSREKKERFSLILESASTNQTSMYLCASSLGPGTVYKNTGELFFGEGSRLTVL.

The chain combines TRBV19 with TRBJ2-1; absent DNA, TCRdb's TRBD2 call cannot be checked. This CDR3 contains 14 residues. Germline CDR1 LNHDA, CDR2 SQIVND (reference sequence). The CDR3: CASSIGGGGNEQFF.

CDR3 in amino acids: CASSMESTDTQYF. The genes are TRBV7-9 and TRBJ2-3. The length of the CDR3 is 13 residues. CDR1 and CDR2 (germline): SEHNR, FQNEAQ (reference sequence).

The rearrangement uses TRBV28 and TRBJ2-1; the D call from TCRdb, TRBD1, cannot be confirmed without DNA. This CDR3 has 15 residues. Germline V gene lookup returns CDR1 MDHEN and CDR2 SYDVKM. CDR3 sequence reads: CASSFGGSSYNEQFF.

This CDR3 reads CASSSALGGGTDTQYF. This chain links TRBV7-6 with TRBJ2-3; TCRdb's D call, TRBD2, is unchecked because there is no DNA. CDR3 size: 16 residues. Germline V gene sequence: CDR1 SGHVS, CDR2 FNYEAQ.

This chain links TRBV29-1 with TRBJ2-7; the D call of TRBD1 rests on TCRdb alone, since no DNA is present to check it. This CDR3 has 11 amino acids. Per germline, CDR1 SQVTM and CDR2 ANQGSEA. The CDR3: CSARGVYEQYF.

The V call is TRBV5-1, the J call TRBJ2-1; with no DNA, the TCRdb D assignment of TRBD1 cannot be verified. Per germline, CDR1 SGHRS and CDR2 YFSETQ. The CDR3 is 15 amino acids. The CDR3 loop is CASSLKADSYNEQFF.

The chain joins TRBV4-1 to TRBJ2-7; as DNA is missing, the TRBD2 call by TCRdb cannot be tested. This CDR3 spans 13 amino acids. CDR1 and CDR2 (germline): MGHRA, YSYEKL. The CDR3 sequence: CASSQVPGDYGYF.

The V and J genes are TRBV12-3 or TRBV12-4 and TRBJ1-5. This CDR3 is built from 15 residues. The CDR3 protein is CASSSQDYSNQPQHF.

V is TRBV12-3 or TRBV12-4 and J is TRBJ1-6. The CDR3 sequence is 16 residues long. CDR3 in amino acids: CASSFAGSAYNSPLHF.

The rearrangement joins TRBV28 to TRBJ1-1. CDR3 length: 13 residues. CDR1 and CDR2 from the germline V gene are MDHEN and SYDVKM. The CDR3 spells CASSPRVAGQTFF.

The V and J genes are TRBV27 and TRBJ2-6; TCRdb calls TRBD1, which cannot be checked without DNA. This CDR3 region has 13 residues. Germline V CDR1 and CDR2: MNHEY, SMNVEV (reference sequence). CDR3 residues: CASGASGANVLTF.

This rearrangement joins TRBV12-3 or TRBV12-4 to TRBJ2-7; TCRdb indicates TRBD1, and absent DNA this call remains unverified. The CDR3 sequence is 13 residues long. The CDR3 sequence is CASSRDAAYEQYF.

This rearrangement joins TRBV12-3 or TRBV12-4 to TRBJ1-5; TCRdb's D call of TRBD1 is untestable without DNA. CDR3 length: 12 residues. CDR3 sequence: CASTGDNQPQHF.

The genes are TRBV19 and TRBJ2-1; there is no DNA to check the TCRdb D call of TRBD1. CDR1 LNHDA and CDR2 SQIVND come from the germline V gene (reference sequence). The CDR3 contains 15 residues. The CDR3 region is CASSMADRGNNEQFF.

CDR3: CASSYSSYLMNTEAFF. This chain uses TRBV6-2 or TRBV6-3 with TRBJ1-1. The CDR3 covers 16 residues. Germline lookup yields CDR1 MNHEY and CDR2 SVGEGT.

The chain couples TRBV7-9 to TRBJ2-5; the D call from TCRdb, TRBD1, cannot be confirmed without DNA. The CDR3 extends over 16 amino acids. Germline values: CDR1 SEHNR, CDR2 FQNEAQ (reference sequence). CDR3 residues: CASSPAWTGGRETQYF.

This CDR3 reads CASSPRTGGFYSPLHF. The chain combines TRBV2 with TRBJ1-6; TCRdb lists TRBD1, though no DNA is available to test this call. Germline V lookup: CDR1 SNHLY, CDR2 FYNNEI. This CDR3 contains 16 residues. Combining the CDR3 with reference TRBV2 and TRBJ1-6 gives the whole variable domain EPEVTQTPSHQVTQMGQEVILRCVPISNHLYFYWYRQILGQKVEFLVSFYNNEISEKSEIFDDQFSVERPDGSNFTLKIRSTKLEDSAMYFCASSPRTGGFYSPLHFGNGTRLTVT.

CDR3: CASSPNLKGTQYF. V is TRBV25-1 and J is TRBJ2-3. The CDR3 sequence is 13 residues long. The germline V gene encodes CDR1 MGHDK and CDR2 SYGVNS.